The 19 T cell receptor beta chains below come from one sample, sequenced in a study of blood T cell repertoires in COVID-19 (dated by TCRdb to the early 2020s). The library was made by the immunoSEQ multiplex PCR assay. Sourced from immuneACCESS, this table was stored by TCRdb with only in-frame sequences that have V and J called. A share of the clones is absent; for the studies checked, an unresolved V gene accounts for under half, and the remainder has no known explanation. The sample table contains over 35,000 clones; only one count was recorded for more than 75% of them. The top ten clones comprise 15% to 20% of the sample. The sample comprised peripheral blood. Every receptor here comes from a man between 70 and 80 years old with active COVID-19.

The genes are TRBV7-9 and TRBJ2-5; 15 bases agree with TRBD2. With V trimmed by 1 base and J by 5 bases, 5 bases remained unmatched. The CDR3 extends over 17 amino acids. The V gene's germline CDR1 is SEHNR and CDR2 FQNEAQ (reference sequence). The CDR3 nucleotides read TGTGCCAGCAGCTTAGGGACTAGCGGGGGGGCACGGGAGACCCAGTACTTC. Translation gives CASSLGTSGGARETQYF.

J is TRBJ2-5 and V is TRBV5-1, with 13 positions matching TRBD2. The J segment lost 2 bases and the V segment lost 4 bases, leaving 11 bases of the junction unmatched. This CDR3 has 18 residues. The germline V gene has CDR1 SGHRS and CDR2 YFSETQ. As DNA, the CDR3 is TGCGCCAGCAGCCAATCCCGGACTAGCGGGGGTGGGCAAGAGACCCAGTACTTC. It encodes CASSQSRTSGGGQETQYF.

This clone has just one count. The CDR3 here is CASSPHRDTQYF. Here the CDR3 DNA reads TGTGCCAGCAGCCCACACCGAGATACGCAGTATTTT. The chain recombines TRBV11-2 with TRBJ2-3; the D is unclear. From germline, CDR1 is SGHAT and CDR2 FQNNGV. V was clipped by 5 bases and J by 5 bases, with 8 bases between them. The CDR3 consists of 12 residues.

The gene calls are TRBV11-2 and TRBJ2-7; 8 nucleotides line up with TRBD2. Germline CDR1 reads SGHAT; CDR2 reads FQNNGV. CDR3 length equals 14 residues. Losses at the gene ends were 5 bases for V and 2 bases for J; bases not matched to a gene: 5. The CDR3 DNA reads TGTGCCAGCAGCCCCCCGGGAGGGCCCTACGAGCAGTACTTC. As protein: CASSPPGGPYEQYF.

The rearrangement joins TRBV10-1 to TRBJ2-7; D is uncertain. V was trimmed by 0 bases and J by 0 bases, leaving 12 bases between them. The CDR3 runs 16 residues. Germline lookup yields CDR1 WNHNN and CDR2 SYGVQD (reference sequence). The chain's CDR3 is CASSESQTPYSYEQYF. The CDR3 nucleotides read TGCGCCAGCAGTGAGTCGCAGACACCGTACTCCTACGAGCAGTACTTC.

Only one count was recorded for this clone. This chain links TRBV2 with TRBJ2-7, with 9 bases lining up with TRBD1. V was pared by 3 bases and J by 1 base, with 4 bases of the junction left unmatched. CDR3 length: 15 amino acids. The germline V gene has CDR1 SNHLY and CDR2 FYNNEI. CDR3 in DNA: TGTGCCAGCAGTGAGGGGACAGGGTGGTCCTACGAGCAGTACTTC. Its translation is CASSEGTGWSYEQYF.

The genes are TRBV4-1 and TRBJ2-7, with 7 bases matching TRBD1. After removal of 1 base from V and 2 bases from J, the junction contained 8 bases not matched to a gene. The CDR3 sequence is 16 residues long. Looked up from germline, CDR1 is MGHRA and CDR2 is YSYEKL. The CDR3: CASSQVSSGTAYEQYF. The CDR3 nucleotides read TGCGCCAGCAGCCAAGTCTCCTCCGGGACAGCCTACGAGCAGTACTTC.

The rearrangement links TRBV6-9 to TRBJ1-5, with 9 bases identical to TRBD1. CDR1 is MNHGY and CDR2 is SVAAGI in the germline V gene. The CDR3 length is 17 residues. Trimming took 6 bases from V and 0 from J; bases not matched to a gene: 9. This CDR3 reads CASRTVGQGISNQPQHF. As DNA, the CDR3 is TGTGCCAGCAGGACAGTGGGACAGGGCATTAGCAATCAGCCCCAGCATTTT.

V gene TRBV3-1 (or the pseudogene TRBV3-2) combines with J gene TRBJ1-2; TRBD1 matches 9 bases. Germline trimming cut 4 bases from V and 6 bases from J; bases unmatched to any gene: 9. The CDR3 totals 15 residues. Germline V gives CDR1 LGHDT, CDR2 YNNKEL (reference sequence). CDR3 bases: TGTGCCAGCAGCCTTACGGACAGGGGACCTCATGGCTACACCTTC. Translating it yields CASSLTDRGPHGYTF.

The CDR3 DNA reads as TGTGCCAGCAGCAAACAGGGTCCCCATCAGCCCCAGCATTTT. Amino acids: CASSKQGPHQPQHF. V and J are TRBV5-6 and TRBJ1-5, with D perhaps TRBD1 (6 bases). V was pared by 4 bases and J by 5 bases, with 13 bases between. Germline assignment: CDR1 SGHDT and CDR2 YYEEEE. The CDR3 runs 14 residues.

The rearrangement links TRBV19 to TRBJ2-7, with 10 bases matching TRBD2. J was trimmed by 0 bases and V by 5 bases; bases with no gene match: 4. This CDR3 region has 15 residues. Germline V gene data show CDR1 as LNHDA and CDR2 as SQIVND (reference sequence). This chain's CDR3 is CASSFLAGASYEQYF. The CDR3 DNA is TGTGCCAGTAGTTTTCTAGCGGGGGCCTCCTACGAGCAGTACTTC.

V usage is TRBV28 and J usage is TRBJ1-1; a possible D gene is TRBD1 (6 bases). Germline CDR1 is MDHEN and CDR2 is SYDVKM. The CDR3 is 14 amino acids. V was cut by 7 bases and J by 1 base, with 13 bases left in between. The CDR3 protein is CASTSGGPNTEAFF. For the CDR3, the DNA is TGTGCCAGCACTTCGGGGGGGCCGAACACTGAAGCTTTCTTT.

V gene TRBV15 combines with J gene TRBJ1-1; tentative D call: TRBD1 (6 bases). Trimming took 1 base from V and 1 from J, leaving 13 bases between them. In germline, CDR1 is LNHNV, CDR2 YYDKDF (reference sequence). This CDR3 is built from 16 residues. The CDR3 loop reads CATSRGAARGNTEAFF. DNA for the CDR3: TGTGCCACCAGCAGAGGGGCCGCCAGGGGGAACACTGAAGCTTTCTTT.

This chain connects TRBV27 to TRBJ1-4, with D possibly TRBD1 on 5 matching bases. Germline-derived CDR1 and CDR2 are MNHEY and SMNVEV (reference sequence). Trimming pared 5 bases from V and 2 bases from J, leaving 9 bases between. The CDR3 covers 14 residues. CDR3 bases: TGTGCCAGCAGTCTAAGGGGCACTAATGAAAAACTGTTTTTT. It codes for CASSLRGTNEKLFF.

This CDR3 reads CASSQELRGLPTGELFF. The CDR3, as DNA: TGCGCCAGCAGCCAAGAGTTACGGGGACTACCAACCGGGGAGCTGTTTTTT. The J gene is TRBJ2-2, the V gene TRBV4-3, with 7 bases that match TRBD2. V lost 0 bases, J lost 5 bases, and 9 bases stayed unmatched. The CDR3 is made up of 17 amino acids. Germline V lookup: CDR1 LGHNA, CDR2 YSLEER.

V is TRBV7-2 and J is TRBJ1-2; tentative D call: TRBD1 (6 bases). Germline CDR1 SGHTA, CDR2 FQGNSA. Deletions cut 5 bases from V and 2 bases from J, with 12 bases between. The CDR3 contains 14 residues. CDR3 residues: CASSPHRENYGYTF. The CDR3 bases are TGTGCCAGCAGCCCCCACAGGGAAAACTATGGCTACACCTTC.

The chain recombines TRBV7-3 with TRBJ1-2, with D possibly TRBD1 on 6 matching bases. Germline CDR1 and CDR2: SGHTA and FQGTGA. V dropped 2 bases and J dropped 8 bases, with 12 bases sitting between them. The CDR3 has 13 amino acids. Here the CDR3 reads CASSLPGAAGYTF. As DNA, the CDR3 is TGTGCCAGCAGCTTACCAGGGGCGGCGGGCTACACCTTC.

The genes are TRBV18 and TRBJ1-5, with D hard to call. Germline lookup yields CDR1 KGHSH and CDR2 LQKENI. Trimming stripped 1 base from V and 3 bases from J, with 10 bases between. The length of the CDR3 is 15 residues. The CDR3 loop reads CASSPQAADNQPQHF. The CDR3 nucleotides are TGTGCCAGCTCACCACAGGCGGCGGACAATCAGCCCCAGCATTTT. The full variable domain, its missing parts supplied by reference TRBV18 and TRBJ1-5, is NAGVMQNPRHLVRRRGQEARLRCSPMKGHSHVYWYRQLPEEGLKFMVYLQKENIIDESGMPKERFSAEFPKEGPSILRIQQVVRGDSAAYFCASSPQAADNQPQHFGDGTRLSIL.

The chain combines TRBV2 with TRBJ2-7, with TRBD1 matching 7 bases. Germline CDR1 reads SNHLY; CDR2 reads FYNNEI. Germline trimming cut 6 bases from V and 3 bases from J; bases unmatched to any gene: 14. The CDR3 totals 16 residues. This chain's CDR3 is CASRDNKDRLRYEQYF. The CDR3 DNA sequence: TGTGCCAGCAGAGATAATAAGGACAGGCTGCGCTACGAGCAGTACTTC.